Each of the 16 T cell receptor beta chains below was sequenced from the same sample in a study of blood T cell repertoires in COVID-19. TCRdb's table, derived via immunoSEQ multiplex PCR, lists solely in-frame clones and lacks some. Of around 200,000 clones listed, 85% to 90% were seen once; the top ten hold 4.5% to 7.5%. The material sequenced was peripheral blood. These receptors were collected from a man at least 80 years old with acute or convalescent COVID-19.

V is TRBV5-1 and J is TRBJ2-3; 12 bases line up with TRBD2. The length of the CDR3 is 17 residues. Per the germline V gene, CDR1 is SGHRS and CDR2 is YFSETQ. V was clipped by 1 base and J by 5 bases; unmatched bases: 8. CDR3 sequence reads: CASSLWTSGTVGDTQYF. The CDR3 bases are TGCGCCAGCAGCTTGTGGACTAGCGGGACGGTAGGAGATACGCAGTATTTT.

The chain combines TRBV12-5 with TRBJ2-1; 8 bases line up with TRBD2. V trimming: 0 bases; J trimming: 5 bases; junction bases outside the gene matches: 6. The CDR3 spans 16 residues. CDR1 and CDR2 from the germline V gene are LGHNT and FRNRAP. Here the CDR3 reads CASGLVYGRDNNEQFF. CDR3 bases: TGTGCTAGTGGTTTGGTATACGGGAGGGATAACAATGAGCAGTTCTTC.

As for this clone: At one of its ends the junction is not consistent with the germline gene, which may arise from a read error. This chain connects TRBV7-7 to TRBJ2-2; D is possibly TRBD1 (6 bases). The CDR3 is made up of 14 amino acids. Germline CDR1 and CDR2: SSHAT and FNYEAQ (reference sequence). The CDR3 spells CASSLDQGTGELFF. As DNA, the CDR3 is TGTGCTAGCAGCTTAGATCAGGGGACCGGGGAGCTGTTTTTT.

The chain is built from TRBV30 and TRBJ2-1; 10 bases are shared with TRBD2. This CDR3 spans 15 amino acids. Germline V gene data show CDR1 as GTSNPN and CDR2 as SVGIG (reference sequence). Trimming removed 1 base from V and 6 bases from J; junction bases left unmatched: 6. This chain's CDR3 is CAWSARTSGINEQFF. CDR3 nucleotides: TGTGCCTGGAGTGCTCGGACTAGCGGCATCAATGAGCAGTTCTTC.

V usage is TRBV5-4 and J usage is TRBJ2-2; 9 bases line up with TRBD2. Losses at the gene ends were 0 bases for V and 8 bases for J; bases not matched to a gene: 8. The CDR3 totals 16 residues. Per germline, CDR1 SGHNT and CDR2 YYREEE (reference sequence). CDR3 in DNA: TGTGCCAGCAGCTTGGGCGGGAGGGCCGTTCGTGGGGAGCTGTTTTTT. Translating gives CASSLGGRAVRGELFF.

The chain is built from TRBV5-1 and TRBJ2-1; TRBD2 aligns across 10 bases. The V and J ends lost 0 bases and 14 bases, in that order; junction bases with no gene match: 11. The CDR3 sequence is 15 residues long. Germline assignment: CDR1 SGHRS and CDR2 YFSETQ. The CDR3 is CASSLAFGLAERKFF. The CDR3, as DNA: TGCGCCAGCAGCTTGGCCTTCGGACTAGCGGAGAGGAAGTTCTTC.

This CDR3 reads CASSLAGQRNTEAFF. In DNA form, the CDR3 reads TGCGCCAGCAGCTTGGCGGGACAGAGGAACACTGAAGCTTTCTTT. The chain joins TRBV5-1 to TRBJ1-1; 7 positions agree with TRBD1. There are 15 residues in the CDR3. Germline V gene lookup returns CDR1 SGHRS and CDR2 YFSETQ. J gave up 1 base and V 0 bases, and 3 bases lay outside the gene matches. The entire variable domain, with the rest obtained from reference TRBV5-1 and TRBJ1-1, is as follows: KAGVTQTPRYLIKTRGQQVTLSCSPISGHRSVSWYQQTPGQGLQFLFEYFSETQRNKGNFPGRFSGRQFSNSRSEMNVSTLELGDSALYLCASSLAGQRNTEAFFGQGTRLTVV.

The chain recombines TRBV9 with TRBJ1-2; TRBD1 matches 8 bases. The trim removed 3 bases at V and 4 bases at J, leaving 2 bases unmatched. CDR3 length: 13 amino acids. Germline-derived CDR1 and CDR2 are SGDLS and YYNGEE. The CDR3 loop is CASSADRAYGYTF. The CDR3 coding sequence is TGTGCCAGCAGCGCGGACAGGGCCTATGGCTACACCTTC.

The chain couples TRBV6-1 to TRBJ1-2; 7 bases line up with TRBD1. Trimming cost V 2 bases and J 3 bases; bases outside gene matches: 9. The V gene's germline CDR1 is MNHNS and CDR2 SASEGT. This CDR3 is built from 16 residues. CDR3 region: CASSEKDRLSDYGYTF. CDR3 bases: TGTGCCAGCAGTGAAAAGGACAGGTTGTCGGACTATGGCTACACCTTC.

The chain links TRBV25-1 to TRBJ1-6; 9 positions match TRBD1. The CDR3 loop spans 15 amino acids. The germline V gene encodes CDR1 MGHDK and CDR2 SYGVNS. V trimming: 2 bases; J trimming: 10 bases; junction bases outside the gene matches: 6. Here the CDR3 DNA reads TGTGCCAGCAGTGAAATAGGGACAGGGAGATCACCCCTCCACTTT. Its translation is CASSEIGTGRSPLHF. The full variable domain, in which reference TRBV25-1 and TRBJ1-6 provide the parts outside the CDR3, is EADIYQTPRYLVIGTGKKITLECSQTMGHDKMYWYQQDPGMELHLIHYSYGVNSTEKGDLSSESTVSRIRTEHFPLTLESARPSHTSQYLCASSEIGTGRSPLHFGNGTRLTVT.

The chain uses TRBV7-2 and TRBJ2-1; 8 bases line up with TRBD2. Germline V gene sequence: CDR1 SGHTA, CDR2 FQGNSA. The J segment lost 6 bases and the V segment lost 4 bases, leaving 20 bases of the junction unmatched. The CDR3 is made up of 19 amino acids. CDR3 nucleotides: TGTGCCAGCAGCTCAATCGGTATCGGTAGCGGGAACCGACTCAATGAGCAGTTCTTC. This sequence encodes CASSSIGIGSGNRLNEQFF.

The chain links TRBV7-9 to TRBJ1-1; perhaps TRBD1 as D (5 bases). The V gene lost 2 bases and the J gene lost 0 bases, with 10 bases spanning the gap. The V gene's germline CDR1 is SEHNR and CDR2 FQNEAQ (reference sequence). This CDR3 has 15 amino acids. CDR3 in DNA: TGTGCCAGCAGCTTATCAGGGTTGGTGAACACTGAAGCTTTCTTT. This encodes CASSLSGLVNTEAFF.

The J gene is TRBJ2-5, the V gene TRBV7-2, with TRBD2 identical over 9 bases. Germline lookup yields CDR1 SGHTA and CDR2 FQGNSA. Trimming at V came to 4 bases and at J to 4 bases, leaving 10 bases not matched to a gene. The CDR3 sequence is 16 residues long. This CDR3 reads CASSSPLAGVGETQYF. CDR3 in DNA: TGTGCCAGCAGCTCTCCCTTAGCGGGAGTTGGAGAGACCCAGTACTTC.

The chain joins TRBV5-1 to TRBJ2-1; 11 bases are shared with TRBD2. V gave up 6 bases and J gave up 0 bases; unmatched junction bases: 8. The CDR3 is made up of 17 amino acids. The germline CDR1 and CDR2 sequences are SGHRS and YFSETQ. The DNA for the CDR3 is TGCGCCAGCATCTCAACTAGCGGGAGTAGCTCCTACAATGAGCAGTTCTTC. It translates to CASISTSGSSSYNEQFF.

The chain employs TRBV7-2 and TRBJ2-2; D is perhaps TRBD2 (5 bases). CDR1 is SGHTA and CDR2 is FQGNSA in the germline V gene. Trimming took 5 bases from V and 7 from J, leaving 8 bases between them. The CDR3 length is 12 residues. CDR3 sequence reads: CASSPGIGELFF. CDR3 coding DNA: TGTGCCAGCAGCCCGGGAATCGGGGAGCTGTTTTTT.

The genes are TRBV15 and TRBJ2-4, with 10 bases matching TRBD2. V trimming: 4 bases; J trimming: 7 bases; junction bases outside the gene matches: 7. Germline CDR1 LNHNV, CDR2 YYDKDF (reference sequence). The CDR3 totals 15 residues. The CDR3 here is CATSKSLAGVNIQYF. CDR3 coding DNA: TGTGCCACCAGCAAAAGCCTAGCGGGAGTGAACATTCAGTACTTC.